One sample yielded the 9 T cell receptor beta chains listed below, sequenced in a study of T cell clonality in common variable immunodeficiency (dated by TCRdb to the mid-2010s). Libraries were built with the immunoSEQ multiplex PCR assay. As stored in TCRdb, this immuneACCESS dataset retains in-frame rearrangements with V and J assigned. A fraction of the clones does not appear; measured against another copy, unresolved V genes explain less than half of the discrepancy, and the remainder lacks a known reason. The table for this sample lists about 34,000 clones, none of them counted only once. The top ten hold around 30% of the sample. The antigens these receptors bind are not known. What the work shows at the level of the full study, not this receptor alone: CVID TCRbeta sequences reportedly showed fewer deletions and N-nucleotide insertions and lacked highly modified clones with 13 or more V deletions.

Input material: peripheral blood mononuclear cells. These receptors were taken from a human donor with common variable immunodeficiency.

Many counts were recorded for this clone. The read comes to an end 3 residues before the CDR3 does, leaving the germline J gene to fill in the end. The chain recombines TRBV2 with TRBJ2-4; 9 nucleotides align to TRBD2. From germline, CDR1 is SNHLY and CDR2 FYNNEI. The V gene end was trimmed by 10 bases and the J gene end by 6 bases; junction bases not matched to a gene: 10. The CDR3 spans 14 residues. The CDR3 is CAILIAGARNIQYF. The sequenced CDR3 bases are TGTGCCATCTTGATAGCGGGAGCCCGAAACATT.

This clone was counted many times. The DNA read from the CDR3 is TGCGCCAGCAGCCCGACAGGGGAATACGAG. Translated, it gives CASSPTGEYE. From start to end, the CDR3 is CASSPTGEYEQYF. V is TRBV5-1 and J is TRBJ2-7; 8 nucleotides line up with TRBD1. The observed sequence ends 3 residues before the CDR3 terminus, with the missing tail filled in from the germline J gene. Trimming cost V 4 bases and J 4 bases; bases outside gene matches: 4. Germline V gene data show CDR1 as SGHRS and CDR2 as YFSETQ. The CDR3 is made up of 13 amino acids.

This clone was found many times. The CDR3 end is not reached by the read, which stops 3 residues before it; the germline J gene fills it in. The V call is TRBV19, the J call TRBJ1-2, with D unresolved. This CDR3 contains 15 residues. Trimming cost V 4 bases and J 0 bases, with 12 bases left between them. The V gene's germline CDR1 is LNHDA and CDR2 SQIVND (reference sequence). CDR3 DNA, as far as it was read: TGTGCCAGTAGTACCGGACTGCTAGCTAACTATGGC. This sequence encodes CASSTGLLANYG. The full CDR3 is CASSTGLLANYGYTF.

This clone was seen a few times. The CDR3 end is not reached by the read, which stops 3 residues before it; the germline J gene fills it in. V is TRBV30 and J is TRBJ2-6, with D perhaps TRBD2 (6 bases). Between the trimmed V and J ends, which lost 7 bases and 4 bases, there was a span of 11 bases. The length of the CDR3 is 13 residues. Germline V CDR1 and CDR2: GTSNPN, SVGIG (reference sequence). The CDR3 DNA, read in part, is TGTGCCTCTGGGGGGTACGGGGCCAACGTC. Translating gives CASGGYGANV. The entire CDR3 reads CASGGYGANVLTF.

This clone occurred a few times. The read terminates 3 residues ahead of where the CDR3 ends, so the germline J gene completes it. This chain connects TRBV7-2 to TRBJ2-7; D is ambiguous. The length of the CDR3 is 12 residues. Germline V gene sequence: CDR1 SGHTA, CDR2 FQGNSA. V lost 2 bases, J lost 2 bases, and 4 bases lay in between. Partial CDR3 DNA: TGTGCCAGCAGCTTACTTCCCTACGAG. It yields the protein CASSLLPYE. The whole CDR3 is CASSLLPYEQYF. Combining the CDR3 with reference TRBV7-2 and TRBJ2-7 gives the whole variable domain GAGVSQSPSNKVTEKGKDVELRCDPISGHTALYWYRQSLGQGLEFLIYFQGNSAPDKSGLPSDRFSAERTGGSVSTLTIQRTQQEDSAVYLCASSLLPYEQYFGPGTRLTVT.

The sample holds a few counts of this clone. The read terminates 3 residues before the CDR3 end, so the remaining end is supplied by the germline J gene. The V and J genes are TRBV6-2 or TRBV6-3 and TRBJ1-1; 7 positions match TRBD1. Per the germline V gene, CDR1 is MNHEY and CDR2 is SVGEGT. This CDR3 spans 14 amino acids. Incomplete CDR3 DNA: TGTGCCAGCAGTTACGGGCCGCCGGGACAGAAA. Translated: CASSYGPPGQK. The full CDR3 protein reads CASSYGPPGQKAFF.

At least ten counts were recorded for this clone. The CDR3 end lies 3 residues beyond the end of the read and is filled in from the germline J gene. V and J are TRBV4-1 and TRBJ1-1; no clear D. In germline, CDR1 is MGHRA, CDR2 YSYEKL. V was pared by 1 base and J by 3 bases, with 18 bases between. CDR3 size: 17 residues. The CDR3 is CASSQGSALSRDTEAFF. CDR3 DNA (partial): TGCGCCAGCAGCCAAGGATCGGCCCTCTCGAGGGACACTGAA.

This clone showed up many times. Read coverage stops 3 residues before the CDR3 terminus; the germline J gene supplies the remainder. This chain connects TRBV6-2 or TRBV6-3 to TRBJ2-7, with TRBD1 matching 7 bases. Per germline, CDR1 MNHEY and CDR2 SVGEGT. V was clipped by 2 bases and J by 0 bases; unmatched bases: 7. The CDR3 covers 16 residues. The chain's CDR3 is CASSYGADRPSYEQYF. Incomplete CDR3 DNA: TGTGCCAGCAGTTACGGGGCGGACAGGCCCTCCTACGAG.

This clone was counted many times. The DNA read from the CDR3 is TGTGCCAGCAGCTTACTTAGCGGGATAAGGCCCACCGAG. It translates to CASSLLSGIRPTE. The entire CDR3 sequence reads CASSLLSGIRPTEQYF. The chain joins TRBV7-3 to TRBJ2-7, with 8 nucleotides matching TRBD2. Read data end 3 residues before the CDR3 end; the end is taken from the germline J gene. The germline CDR1 and CDR2 sequences are SGHTA and FQGTGA. The trim removed 2 bases at V and 6 bases at J, leaving 12 bases unmatched. This CDR3 comprises 16 residues.